This T cell receptor beta chain was captured in a study of blood T cell repertoires in COVID-19. This CDR3 is 14 amino acids long. Germline CDR1 reads MNHNY; CDR2 reads SVGAGI (reference sequence). V lost 6 bases to trimming and J lost 5 bases; unmatched junction nucleotides: 3. This table comes from immunoSEQ multiplex PCR, and its TCRdb copy is limited to in-frame clones, with some not included. The sample yields about 160,000 clones, approximately 80% seen once. The J gene is TRBJ1-6, the V gene TRBV6-6; 8 nucleotides match TRBD1. Sequenced material: PBMCs or T cells enriched from blood (not recorded which). The origin of this receptor is a woman aged 50 to 60 who had recovered from COVID-19. CDR3 protein: CASRLTGDNSPLHF. CDR3 nucleotides: TGTGCCAGCAGGCTGACAGGGGATAATTCACCCCTCCACTTT.